Following are 19 T cell receptor beta chains from one sample sequenced in a study of T cell responses to AZD1222 COVID-19 vaccine. Measured with immunoSEQ multiplex PCR; TCRdb has only the in-frame clones, and not every one. The sample comprises 150,000 or so clones, about nine tenths of which are singletons, and about 1.6% rests with the top ten. This material consisted of peripheral blood, taken on day 0 of AZD1222 vaccination. Receptors were obtained from an adult in good health.

The genes are TRBV19 and TRBJ1-3; D ambiguous. V dropped 4 bases and J dropped 2 bases, with 12 bases sitting between them. This CDR3 contains 15 residues. Germline V CDR1 and CDR2: LNHDA, SQIVND (reference sequence). The CDR3 DNA reads as TGTGCCAGTAGTACCATGCACAGTACTGGAAACACCATATATTTT. Protein sequence: CASSTMHSTGNTIYF.

The chain recombines TRBV19 with TRBJ2-1, with 7 positions matching TRBD2. This CDR3 comprises 16 residues. V was pared by 6 bases and J by 5 bases, with 13 bases of the junction left unmatched. The V gene's germline CDR1 is LNHDA and CDR2 SQIVND (reference sequence). The CDR3 sequence: CASSHIAGDTHNEQFF. Here the CDR3 DNA reads TGTGCCAGTAGCCACATTGCGGGGGATACGCACAATGAGCAGTTCTTC. Looking up the rest from reference TRBV19 and TRBJ2-1 gives the full variable domain: DGGITQSPKYLFRKEGQNVTLSCEQNLNHDAMYWYRQDPGQGLRLIYYSQIVNDFQKGDIAEGYSVSREKKESFPLTVTSAQKNPTAFYLCASSHIAGDTHNEQFFGPGTRLTVL.

The rearrangement links TRBV28 to TRBJ1-2, with unresolved D. Germline V gives CDR1 MDHEN, CDR2 SYDVKM. The CDR3 contains 12 residues. The V and J ends lost 2 bases and 8 bases respectively, with 9 bases between them. This CDR3 reads CASSLRGLGYTF. The CDR3 region has the DNA TGTGCCAGCAGTTTACGAGGGCTCGGCTACACCTTC.

The V call is TRBV19, the J call TRBJ1-2, with D maybe TRBD1 (5 bases). CDR3 length equals 13 residues. V lost 10 bases, J lost 5 bases, and 17 bases lay in between. Germline V lookup: CDR1 LNHDA, CDR2 SQIVND (reference sequence). CDR3 DNA: TGTGCCACTACCCCGGAGGGGAAATATGGCTACACCTTC. Translated, it gives CATTPEGKYGYTF.

The CDR3: CASSYSGHPGGQPQHF. As DNA, the CDR3 is TGTGCCAGCAGTTACTCGGGCCACCCAGGGGGTCAGCCCCAGCATTTT. V is TRBV6-2 or TRBV6-3 and J is TRBJ1-5, with TRBD1 identical over 7 bases. The CDR3 sequence is 16 residues long. Germline loops: CDR1 MNHEY, CDR2 SVGEGT. The trim removed 0 bases at V and 6 bases at J, leaving 8 bases unmatched.

The CDR3 is CASRQTRAGETQYF. The CDR3 nucleotides are TGTGCCAGCCGTCAAACCCGGGCGGGGGAGACCCAGTACTTC. The chain carries TRBV2 and TRBJ2-5; a weak D match, TRBD2 (6 bases). CDR1 is SNHLY and CDR2 is FYNNEI in the germline V gene. The CDR3 totals 14 residues. Deletions cut 8 bases from V and 5 bases from J, with 18 bases between.

This chain links TRBV7-2 with TRBJ1-6, with 7 bases that match TRBD1. The CDR3 is made up of 16 amino acids. The V gene's germline CDR1 is SGHTA and CDR2 FQGNSA. The ends lost 0 bases at V and 9 bases at J; junction bases unmatched: 8. The CDR3 nucleotides are TGTGCCAGCAGCTTAGCAGGGGGCGCGGTAGCTTCACCCCTCCACTTT. Protein sequence: CASSLAGGAVASPLHF.

This clone was seen a few times. Mismatch with germline at one junction end may stem from a read error. The chain employs TRBV7-7 and TRBJ2-1; 7 bases are shared with TRBD1. The germline V gene has CDR1 SSHAT and CDR2 FNYEAQ (reference sequence). This CDR3 is 15 amino acids long. CDR3 in DNA: TGTGCTAGCAGCTTTGGGGACAGTTCCTACAATGAGCAGTTCTTC. Amino acids: CASSFGDSSYNEQFF.

V usage is TRBV28 and J usage is TRBJ2-7, with no clear D. Trimming shortened V by 5 bases and J by 6 bases, and 14 bases separated the two germline ends. CDR1 is MDHEN and CDR2 is SYDVKM in the germline V gene. This CDR3 spans 13 amino acids. The chain's CDR3 is CASSLTYLGEQYF. The CDR3 DNA reads TGTGCCAGCAGTCTCACATATTTGGGCGAGCAGTACTTC.

In DNA, the CDR3 is TGTGCCAGCAGCTTAGGACAGAGGAACACTGAAGCTTTCTTT. Amino acid sequence: CASSLGQRNTEAFF. The V gene is TRBV7-9, the J gene TRBJ1-1; a weak D match, TRBD1 (5 bases). The germline V gene encodes CDR1 SEHNR and CDR2 FQNEAQ (reference sequence). Deletions cut 1 base from V and 1 base from J, with 7 bases between. The CDR3 runs to 14 residues. Using reference TRBV7-9 and TRBJ1-1 for the parts outside the CDR3, the full variable domain is DTGVSQNPRHKITKRGQNVTFRCDPISEHNRLYWYRQTLGQGPEFLTYFQNEAQLEKSRLLSDRFSAERPKGSFSTLEIQRTEQGDSAMYLCASSLGQRNTEAFFGQGTRLTVV.

This clone was seen only once. The J gene is TRBJ1-2, the V gene TRBV19; D call uncertain. Trimming removed 6 bases from V and 4 bases from J, with 18 bases in between. Germline V lookup: CDR1 LNHDA, CDR2 SQIVND (reference sequence). CDR3 length: 15 residues. The CDR3 sequence is CASRSDGLPLYGYTF. The CDR3 coding sequence is TGTGCCAGTAGAAGCGACGGCTTACCACTCTATGGCTACACCTTC. The full variable domain, with the rest looked up from reference TRBV19 and TRBJ1-2, is DGGITQSPKYLFRKEGQNVTLSCEQNLNHDAMYWYRQDPGQGLRLIYYSQIVNDFQKGDIAEGYSVSREKKESFPLTVTSAQKNPTAFYLCASRSDGLPLYGYTFGSGTRLTVV.

The chain is built from TRBV2 and TRBJ2-3; 8 bases match TRBD2. This CDR3 contains 14 residues. The trim removed 5 bases at V and 1 base at J, leaving 2 bases unmatched. Germline loops: CDR1 SNHLY, CDR2 FYNNEI. CDR3 DNA: TGTGCCAGCAGTATACTAGCGGGCACAGATACGCAGTATTTT. Its protein is CASSILAGTDTQYF.

V is TRBV5-1 and J is TRBJ2-4; D not resolved. Germline lookup yields CDR1 SGHRS and CDR2 YFSETQ. V lost 0 bases to trimming and J lost 1 base, with 2 bases between them. The CDR3 is made up of 13 amino acids. CDR3 DNA sequence: TGCGCCAGCAGCTTGGGGGCCAAAAACATTCAGTACTTC. It specifies CASSLGAKNIQYF.

The rearrangement links TRBV7-9 to TRBJ1-3, with a weak D call TRBD1 (6 bases). The CDR3 covers 18 residues. Germline V gives CDR1 SEHNR, CDR2 FQNEAQ (reference sequence). The V and J ends lost 1 base and 1 base respectively, with 17 bases between them. CDR3 bases: TGTGCCAGCAGCTTAGATCCCCAGGGGTTTATATCTGGAAACACCATATATTTT. Translated, it gives CASSLDPQGFISGNTIYF.

V usage is TRBV7-9 and J usage is TRBJ1-2; tentatively, D is TRBD1 (6 bases). The V end was cut by 2 bases, the J end by 3 bases, with 13 bases between. The CDR3 runs 15 residues. CDR1 SEHNR and CDR2 FQNEAQ come from the germline V gene (reference sequence). CDR3 sequence (DNA): TGTGCCAGCAGCTTAATGGCGGACAGTGACTATGGCTACACCTTC. Translation gives CASSLMADSDYGYTF.

The chain uses TRBV11-3 and TRBJ1-3, with no clear D. From germline, CDR1 is SGHNT and CDR2 YENEEA. The CDR3 loop spans 13 amino acids. Trimming shortened V by 6 bases and J by 8 bases, and 14 bases separated the two germline ends. This chain's CDR3 is CASSVDRVDTIYF. CDR3 nucleotides: TGTGCCAGCAGTGTGGATCGCGTAGACACCATATATTTT.

J is TRBJ1-1 and V is TRBV30; D may be TRBD1 (6 bases). Trimming took 4 bases from V and 10 from J, leaving 19 bases between them. The CDR3 extends over 13 amino acids. Germline assignment: CDR1 GTSNPN and CDR2 SVGIG (reference sequence). The CDR3, as DNA: TGTGCCTGGAATGACGGGGGGCGAAGACGAGCTTTCTTT. It translates to CAWNDGGRRRAFF.

In this sample, this clone turned up once. V and J are TRBV7-8 and TRBJ1-2; D is ambiguous. The CDR3 length is 14 residues. The germline V gene has CDR1 SGHVS and CDR2 FQNEAQ. V was trimmed by 5 bases and J by 2 bases, leaving 12 bases between them. The CDR3 region has the DNA TGTGCCAGCAGCAGAGGCCGGGAGAACTATGGCTACACCTTC. Translation: CASSRGRENYGYTF.

The V gene is TRBV7-8, the J gene TRBJ2-7, with TRBD1 identical over 8 bases. Germline trimming cut 5 bases from V and 1 base from J; bases unmatched to any gene: 4. Looked up from germline, CDR1 is SGHVS and CDR2 is FQNEAQ. The CDR3 runs 14 residues. CDR3 DNA: TGTGCCAGCAGCCCATACAGGGGGTCCTACGAGCAGTACTTC. Protein: CASSPYRGSYEQYF.